This T cell receptor (beta chain) was recovered during a study of blood T cells in healthy people across ages. The authors extracted at least 5 micrograms of total RNA per sample. The sample holds many counts of this clonotype. Trimming removed 5 bases from V and 9 bases from J; junction bases left unmatched: 16. Germline V gene sequence: CDR1 SGHAT, CDR2 FQNNGV. CDR3 length equals 16 residues. Using a J-beta primer mix together with a sample-barcoded 5' primer, a second PCR was run for roughly 6 to 11 cycles. Every single cDNA molecule received a tag from a template-switch adaptor with 12 random nucleotides. TCRdb reanalysed the 5' RACE reads using MiXCR and keeps one entry per CDR3 protein. The profile shows more than 800,000 distinct CDR3 sequences, about 30% of them singletons.

This chain joins TRBV11-2 and TRBJ2-1; 7 positions agree with TRBD1. The specimen sequenced was blood. This sequence was found in a woman of 80 years or more in good health. The CDR3 DNA reads as TGTGCCAGCAGCAATACCGGACAGGCACGGGTAGGTGAGCAGTTCTTC. Translated: CASSNTGQARVGEQFF.